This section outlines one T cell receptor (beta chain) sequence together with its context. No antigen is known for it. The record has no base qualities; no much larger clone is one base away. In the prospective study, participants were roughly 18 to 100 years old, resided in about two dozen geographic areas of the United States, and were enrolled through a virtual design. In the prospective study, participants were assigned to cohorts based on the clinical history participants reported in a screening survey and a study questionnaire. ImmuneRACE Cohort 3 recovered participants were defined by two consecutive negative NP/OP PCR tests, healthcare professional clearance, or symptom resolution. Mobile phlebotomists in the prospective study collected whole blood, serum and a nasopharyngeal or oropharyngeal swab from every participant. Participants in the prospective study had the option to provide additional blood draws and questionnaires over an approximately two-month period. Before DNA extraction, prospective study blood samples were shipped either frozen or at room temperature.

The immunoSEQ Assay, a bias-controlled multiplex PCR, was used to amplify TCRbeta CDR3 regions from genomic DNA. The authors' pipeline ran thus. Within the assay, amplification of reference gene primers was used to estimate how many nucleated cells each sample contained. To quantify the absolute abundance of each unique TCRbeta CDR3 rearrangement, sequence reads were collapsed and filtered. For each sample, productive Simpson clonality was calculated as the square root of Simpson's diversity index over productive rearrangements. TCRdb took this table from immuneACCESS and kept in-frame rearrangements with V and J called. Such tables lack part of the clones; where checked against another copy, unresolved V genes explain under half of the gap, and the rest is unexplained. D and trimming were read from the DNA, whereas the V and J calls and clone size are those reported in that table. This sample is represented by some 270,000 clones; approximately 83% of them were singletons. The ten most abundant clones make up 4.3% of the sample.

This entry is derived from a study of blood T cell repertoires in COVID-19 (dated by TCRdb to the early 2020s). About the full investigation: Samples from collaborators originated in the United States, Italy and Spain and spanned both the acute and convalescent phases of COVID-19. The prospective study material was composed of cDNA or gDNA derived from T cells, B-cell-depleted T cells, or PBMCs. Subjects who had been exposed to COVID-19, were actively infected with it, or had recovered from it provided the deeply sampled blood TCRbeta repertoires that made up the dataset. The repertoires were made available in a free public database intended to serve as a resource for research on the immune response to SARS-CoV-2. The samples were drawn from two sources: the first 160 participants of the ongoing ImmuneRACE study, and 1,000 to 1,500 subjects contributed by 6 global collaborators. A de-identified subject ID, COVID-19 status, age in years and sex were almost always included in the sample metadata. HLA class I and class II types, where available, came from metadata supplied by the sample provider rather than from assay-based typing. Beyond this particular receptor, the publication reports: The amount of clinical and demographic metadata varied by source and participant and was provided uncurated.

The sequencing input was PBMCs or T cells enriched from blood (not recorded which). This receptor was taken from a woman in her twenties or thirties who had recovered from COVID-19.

CDR3 protein: CASSTGTVTDYTF. The nucleotides read TGTGCCAGCAGCACCGGGACAGTTACCGACTACACCTTC. The chain links TRBV28 with TRBJ1-2, with 7 middle bases fitting TRBD1. The cysteine opens and the phenylalanine closes a CDR3 of 13 amino acids. Of all the DNA, just the CDR3 is kept, 39 bases in frame from base 1. CDR1 and CDR2 are read off the germline V gene as MDHEN and SYDVKM. Trimming takes 6 bases off V and 10 bases off J; junction bases not matched to a gene: 11.